What follows is one T cell receptor beta chain and its context. Its target is not known. The entry originates in a study of T cell repertoires in cytomegalovirus infection. The wider study: CMV infection together with matching HLA type was indicated by public TCR beta signatures. General study points: Ex vivo, HLA-C-restricted CMV-specific TCR beta clonotypes prevailed over the rest of the response. Identification of carriers of CMV plus the relevant HLA was achieved through cumulative public TCR beta family frequency.

Trimming left V 7 bases short and J 1 base short, with 10 bases between. Germline lookup yields CDR1 SEHNR and CDR2 FQNEAQ (reference sequence). The CDR3 covers 13 residues. TCRdb re-called the reads with MiXCR, one entry per CDR3 protein. The sample contains nearly 450,000 distinct CDR3 sequences, 25% to 40% of which appear only once. Sequences were obtained from PBMCs. The chain joins TRBV7-9 to TRBJ1-1, with D hard to call. This receptor was taken from a human donor in good health (CMV status not recorded). Some clones in this sample may be carry-over from other donors' samples. The CDR3, as DNA: TGTGCCAGCACCCGAGGGTCGAACACTGAAGCTTTCTTT. As protein: CASTRGSNTEAFF.